This T cell receptor beta chain was sequenced in a study of cytomegalovirus exposure and HLA in healthy donors (TCRdb year 2017). Regarding the complete study: An earlier analysis of some 620 of the donors reported around 280 Gb of sequence data and 90 million to 120 million unique TCR beta sequences obtained from about 170 million T cells. An early release that covered about 600 HLA-typed donors contained approximately 300 gigabases of sequencing data and 70 million to 100 million unique TCR sequences. Among the approximately 430 genotyped donors, approximately 81% belonged to the genetic ancestry cluster associated with self-reported Caucasian donors. The study aimed to test whether cataloging public T cell receptors could reveal signatures of past pathogen exposure. Using immunosequencing, the study profiled T cell repertoires from 666 subjects and related those repertoires to cytomegalovirus serostatus. Along with the roughly 710-subject first cohort, a separate validation cohort of approximately 110 different subjects was used. To predict cytomegalovirus infection status, the study brought together high-throughput TCR immunosequencing, statistical association of individual TCRs with disease status, and machine learning. In a later analysis, previously published TCR beta repertoires from 670 or so donors were re-analyzed and high-resolution HLA genotyping was added so that TCR occurrence patterns could be studied. In the later analysis, no new phenotypic data were used to find candidate immune exposures; instead, reliance was placed on TCR beta sequences and their occurrence across donors. To decide whether each TCR beta V gene segment behaved as functional or pseudogenic, an earlier analysis of some 540 of the donors relied on high-throughput TCR beta sequencing. Donor age, sex, ethnicity and CMV serostatus were compiled alongside the repertoire data. A later genetic analysis used genome-wide SNP genotypes for about 65% of the 666 donors, treating that subset as a discovery cohort. All discovery cohort repertoires had been generated on a single sequencing platform. HLA typing covered class I and class II loci at four-digit resolution. The number of typed donors differed by locus: roughly 620-640 for A, B, C, DRB1 and DQB1; approximately 530 for DQA1; 606 for DPA1; and around 470 for DPB1. Roughly 5 DR-DQ haplotypes were treated as single units for association and clustering because of strong linkage in the cohort. Across 398 genotyped donors of the cohort, an average of about 200,000 unique TCR beta nucleotide sequences per donor were sequenced, and 15% to 20% of those sequences were non-productive.

This clone was recorded only once. Its binding antigen is unknown. No clone much larger than this one lies a single base away; base qualities are absent. The paper as a whole reports these results and caveats: The sequencing pipeline was judged likely to have produced a cluster of highly shared sequence variants as a technical artifact. Strong co-occurrence of HLA alleles, especially DR and DQ, made assigning TCR associations to individual alleles difficult. According to a later genetic analysis, donors in an Asian-associated ancestry cluster had fewer N-insertions in productive TCRs than the approximately 710-donor mean. Compared with equally common non-associated chains, HLA-associated TCR beta chains in a later analysis were more clonally expanded and had lower generation probabilities. Three of the identified cytomegalovirus-associated TCR beta chains were confirmed in vitro to be specific for cytomegalovirus antigens. The classifier was reported to diagnose cytomegalovirus status with high specificity and sensitivity in both the original and validation cohorts. Because counts were too low, 15 or so rarely observed V segments, including chromosome 9 orphons, were excluded from the earlier analysis of some 540 of the donors. The only immune exposure information available for the cohort was CMV serostatus. Sequencing depth was assumed to be roughly uniform across donors in the presence/absence analyses, though that assumption may not hold. While some public TCRs were present in many individuals, most TCR sequences turned up only very rarely across donors. An association between a missense DCLRE1C variant and V-gene and J-gene trimming of TCR beta chains was found in a later genetic analysis and replicated in an independent cohort. According to a later analysis, parvovirus B19, influenza, CMV and Epstein-Barr virus appeared linked to several top co-occurrence clusters. Because HLA typing was missing for some donors at each locus, association tests included only the typed subset. A further reported finding was that TCR beta sequences accurately predicted the HLA-A and HLA-B alleles for most subjects in the first cohort. It was suggested by the authors that the approach could potentially be generalized to other disease states and immunological phenotypes. According to a later analysis, most CMV-associated TCR beta chains appeared to be HLA-restricted, and the HLA associations seemed to be driven largely by CMV exposure. A later analysis associated about 17,000 TCR beta sequences with specific HLA alleles at a false discovery rate of 0.05. In a later analysis, the rate of TCR association differed among HLA loci, with DRB1 alleles having the most associated TCRs and HLA-C alleles having the fewest. This cohort had only TCR beta chains sequenced, and the lack of alpha or paired-chain data limited which features could be detected. The 87-base-pair reads could not distinguish some IMGT-functional V segments, including TRBV6-2 and TRBV6-3, so those segments were excluded. An earlier analysis of roughly 570 of the donors showed that most TCR beta V segments appeared in productive rearrangements either about 87% or about 30% of the time, which broadly matched IMGT annotations. The study gave a list of over 150 TCR beta chains associated with cytomegalovirus. Correlated functional status among segregating V segments might be attributable to linkage disequilibrium, but an unknown experimental factor could not be ruled out.

In total, about 650 healthy bone marrow donors made up the cohort. Cohort members were all nominally healthy when sampled, although unrecorded immune exposures were likely present. The donor was CMV seropositive and was included in the group of 250 to 300 seropositive cohort members. A peripheral blood sample was collected from each donor, and TCR beta sequencing was performed on peripheral blood mononuclear cells. Genomic DNA was extracted from the blood cell samples with the Qiagen DNeasy Blood Extraction Kit. To prepare the library, the immunoSEQ multiplex PCR assay was applied. For the multiplex PCR, a mixture combining 60 forward primers for TCR Vbeta segments and 13 reverse primers for TCR Jbeta segments was used. A multiplex PCR assay on genomic DNA amplified the CDR3 region of rearranged TCR beta genes. On the Illumina HiSeq System, the amplified TCR beta libraries were sequenced as 87-base-pair reads. Regarding the original processing steps: In a later analysis, some 80 million unique TCR beta chains were counted across the approximately 670 repertoires, and approximately 11 million of these chains were shared by at least two donors. Raw reads were error-corrected and collapsed into unique sequences with a nearest-neighbor algorithm that merged closely related sequences to remove PCR and sequencing errors. Alignment of CDR3 sequences to IMGT reference sequences was used to assign V, D and J gene segments. For a sequence to be retained, a match of at least six nucleotides was required to both a V gene segment and a J gene segment. Rearrangements were called productive when the CDR3 lacked stop codons and stayed in frame with V and J; all others were non-productive. CDR3 was defined according to IMGT convention as the region running from the second conserved V-encoded cysteine to the conserved J-encoded phenylalanine. The earlier analysis of about 610 of the donors excluded sequences that lacked an unambiguous match to a single V gene segment. In an earlier analysis of around 600 of the donors, V segments were called functional above 56.7% productive rearrangements and were called segregating when the between-donor standard deviation exceeded 5%. A statistical classification framework was built for diagnosing cytomegalovirus status from the catalog of TCR beta chain sequences. A later analysis assigned V and J genes by comparing TCR nucleotide sequences with IMGT/GENE-DB human TR gene sequences. A later analysis assigned CDR3 sequences and most-parsimonious VDJ recombination scenarios with the TCRdist pipeline. A later analysis defined each TCR beta chain by its CDR3 amino acid sequence plus V-gene family, and excluded reads lacking a unique V-gene family. As a way to deal with suspected cross-contamination and a sequencing artifact, a later analysis dropped hundreds of nucleotide sequences that were highly shared and had low generation probability. In a later analysis, a clonal expansion index was calculated for each public chain from normalized within-repertoire ranks of inferred template counts. A later analysis computed generation probabilities with a VDJ recombination model fitted to out-of-frame rearrangements, and checked the results against IGoR. In a later analysis, hypergeometric tests were used to score TCR-TCR, TCR-HLA and TCR-CMV co-occurrence, with a repertoire-size bias correction applied to TCR pairs. In a later analysis, false discovery rates were estimated by permuting HLA or CMV assignments 20 times. In a later analysis, co-occurring TCRs were grouped using DBSCAN, and TCRdist sequence similarity was added for clustering within HLA-allele-positive subsets. For co-occurrence clustering, repertoires with fewer than 30,000 or more than 120,000 public chains were excluded, along with about five repertoires with anomalous nucleotide sharing. Here the immuneACCESS table is served through TCRdb, limited to in-frame sequences with V and J called. Missing clones are a known gap in these copies; in checked studies unresolved V genes cover under half, and the rest lacks a known reason. From that table come the V and J calls and clone size; the DNA was used to work out D and trimming. The sample contains around 150,000 clones, just under 65% of them found a single time. Together, the top ten hold 5.5% to 9% of the sample.

Cut back by 11 bases and 5 bases, the V and J ends lie 13 bases apart. The CDR3, cysteine through phenylalanine, is 11 amino acids long. Solely the CDR3 DNA is kept, with 33 bases framed from the first base. CDR1 and CDR2 (MNHNY, SVGAGI) derive from the germline V gene (reference sequence). The chain employs TRBV6-6 and TRBJ2-7; the D region possibly corresponds to TRBD2 (6 bases align). The sequencing input was PBMCs. The TCR originated in a woman aged 55-70 years in good health and CMV-seropositive. The nucleotide sequence reads TGTGCCTCGCGGGACTCACACGAGCAGTACTTC. The resulting protein is CASRDSHEQYF.